The 31 T cell receptor beta chains below all came from one sample that was sequenced in a study of regulatory T cells in long-lasting Graves disease. Time point noted: newly diagnosed GD, antithyroid drugs for less than 3 months. Extracted PBMC RNA gave rise to the TCR library. The TCR beta library used iRepertoire HTBI primers with Arm-PCR amplification of CDR3. TCRdb called the multiplex PCR reads again in MiXCR, with one record for every CDR3 protein. The sample contains more than 450,000 distinct CDR3 sequences, 12% of which appear only once. The same specimen was also included in a second study, on T cells in Graves' hyperthyroidism and ophthalmopathy.

Sequences were derived from peripheral blood mononuclear cells (PBMCs), sampled at new diagnosis, from a patient treated with antithyroid drugs. The origin of the receptors is a woman aged 25 to 45 with Graves disease.

This clonotype was detected ten times or more. The chain couples TRBV19 to TRBJ2-6, with D perhaps TRBD1 (5 bases). The CDR3 runs to 17 residues. The germline V gene has CDR1 LNHDA and CDR2 SQIVND (reference sequence). Trimming cost V 4 bases and J 4 bases, with 17 bases left between them. The chain's CDR3 is CASSNLAWGSGANVLTF. The CDR3 nucleotides are TGTGCCAGTAGTAACCTCGCCTGGGGCAGCGGGGCCAACGTCCTGACTTTC. The whole variable domain, remainder taken from reference TRBV19 and TRBJ2-6, is DGGITQSPKYLFRKEGQNVTLSCEQNLNHDAMYWYRQDPGQGLRLIYYSQIVNDFQKGDIAEGYSVSREKKESFPLTVTSAQKNPTAFYLCASSNLAWGSGANVLTFGAGSRLTVL.

This clonotype was picked up a small number of times. The chain couples TRBV9 to TRBJ2-1; 7 positions agree with TRBD2. Germline loops: CDR1 SGDLS, CDR2 YYNGEE. The ends lost 2 bases at V and 8 bases at J; junction bases unmatched: 1. The CDR3 is 12 residues long. Here the CDR3 DNA reads TGTGCCAGCAGCGTTGGGGGGGATGAGCAGTTCTTC. It translates to CASSVGGDEQFF. Together with reference TRBV9 and TRBJ2-1, the CDR3 gives the full variable domain: DSGVTQTPKHLITATGQRVTLRCSPRSGDLSVYWYQQSLDQGLQFLIQYYNGEERAKGNILERFSAQQFPDLHSELNLSSLELGDSALYFCASSVGGDEQFFGPGTRLTVL.

The V gene is TRBV3-2, the J gene TRBJ2-3; TRBD2 reflects the table's D call only, with no check against the DNA. TRBV3-2 is recorded as a pseudogene. This CDR3 region has 18 residues. DNA for the CDR3: TGTGCCAGCAGCCAGCCGAGAACATCGGGACTATCCACAGATACGCAGTATTTT. Translated, it gives CASSQPRTSGLSTDTQYF.

Concerning this clonotype: A far larger clone differs by one base, so this is likely a read error. The chain combines TRBV30 with TRBJ2-3; tentative D call: TRBD1 (6 bases). The DNA end is a closer match to TRBJ1-1, so the J assignment may be wrong. The CDR3 length is 16 residues. Germline values: CDR1 GTSNPN, CDR2 SVGIG (reference sequence). In nucleotides, the CDR3 is TGTGCCTGGAGGCCCGGACAGCCCTTATGGAACACTGAAGCTTTCTTT. This encodes CAWRPGQPLWNTEAFF.

The chain combines TRBV20-1 with TRBJ2-1, with D possibly TRBD2 on 6 matching bases. CDR1 and CDR2 (germline): DFQATT, SNEGSKA (reference sequence). The germline V and J ends were trimmed by 0 bases and 0 bases, with 15 bases remaining between them. CDR3 length equals 17 residues. The CDR3 loop reads CSARDGGRLSSYNEQFF. The CDR3 nucleotides are TGCAGTGCTAGAGATGGAGGGCGGCTCTCCTCCTACAATGAGCAGTTCTTC.

This clonotype was counted many times. The V gene is TRBV20-1, the J gene TRBJ1-1; D uncertain. The CDR3 covers 12 residues. Between the trimmed V and J ends, which lost 6 bases and 0 bases, there was a span of 8 bases. Germline lookup yields CDR1 DFQATT and CDR2 SNEGSKA (reference sequence). CDR3 residues: CSARNLNTEAFF. The DNA for the CDR3 is TGCAGTGCGCGAAACCTGAACACTGAAGCTTTCTTT.

This clonotype was detected a few times. This chain connects TRBV7-2 to TRBJ2-5; TRBD2 matches at 8 bases. V shed 2 bases, J shed 5 bases, and the junction held 4 bases outside the gene matches. Per the germline V gene, CDR1 is SGHTA and CDR2 is FQGNSA. This CDR3 has 14 residues. The CDR3 reads CASSLNGGGETQYF. DNA of the CDR3: TGTGCCAGCAGCTTAAACGGGGGGGGGGAGACCCAGTACTTC.

This clonotype was seen at least ten times. V and J are TRBV19 and TRBJ1-5; TRBD1 matches at 7 bases. The germline V gene encodes CDR1 LNHDA and CDR2 SQIVND (reference sequence). V was clipped by 5 bases and J by 7 bases; unmatched bases: 5. The CDR3 consists of 13 residues. The CDR3 DNA reads as TGTGCCAGTAGTTCGGACAGGACACAGCCCCAGCATTTT. Its translation: CASSSDRTQPQHF.

This clonotype was observed many times. J is TRBJ1-5 and V is TRBV30; 9 bases align to TRBD1. This CDR3 has 13 residues. V shed 4 bases and J 6 bases; nucleotides not matched to a gene: 4. In germline, CDR1 is GTSNPN, CDR2 SVGIG (reference sequence). CDR3 in amino acids: CAWKGQGSQPQHF. In DNA form, the CDR3 reads TGTGCCTGGAAGGGACAGGGAAGTCAGCCCCAGCATTTT.

Only a few counts were recorded for this clonotype. Given a far larger clone just one base away, this is likely a sequencing read error. The chain links TRBV7-9 to TRBJ2-5; D unresolved. CDR1 SEHNR and CDR2 FQNEAQ come from the germline V gene (reference sequence). The CDR3 runs 11 residues. In nucleotides, the CDR3 is TGTGCCAGCAGCTTCCAAGAGGCCCAGTACTTC. Protein sequence: CASSFQEAQYF.

This clonotype was counted at least ten times. The V call is TRBV20-1, the J call TRBJ1-2; unclear D gene. The CDR3 runs 12 residues. Trimming stripped 3 bases from V and 4 bases from J, with 9 bases between. Germline V gene lookup returns CDR1 DFQATT and CDR2 SNEGSKA (reference sequence). The CDR3 loop is CSARERGYGYTF. The CDR3, as DNA: TGCAGTGCTAGGGAACGCGGCTATGGCTACACCTTC.

This clonotype showed up many times. The chain joins TRBV10-3 to TRBJ2-5; D might be TRBD2 (5 bases). The V and J ends lost 7 bases and 2 bases respectively, with 11 bases between them. Germline V gives CDR1 ENHRY, CDR2 SYGVKD. The CDR3 runs to 13 residues. The CDR3 here is CAIKEAVQETQYF. CDR3 nucleotides: TGTGCCATCAAGGAGGCGGTTCAAGAGACCCAGTACTTC.

This clonotype was found a few times. The V call is TRBV2, the J call TRBJ2-7, with D possibly TRBD2 on 6 matching bases. The germline CDR1 and CDR2 sequences are SNHLY and FYNNEI. V was cut by 3 bases and J by 5 bases, with 20 bases left in between. The CDR3 loop spans 16 amino acids. The CDR3, as DNA: TGTGCCAGCAGTGACCCGGGAGACATTACCCTCGACGAGCAGTACTTC. Translation: CASSDPGDITLDEQYF.

The table lists this clonotype with many counts. The chain combines TRBV12-3 or TRBV12-4 with TRBJ2-7, with D perhaps matching TRBD1 or TRBD2 (5 bases each). V was cut by 6 bases and J by 2 bases, with 17 bases left in between. This CDR3 has 15 amino acids. The chain's CDR3 is CASSIARDAAYEQYF. The DNA for the CDR3 is TGTGCCAGCAGCATCGCTAGGGACGCAGCCTACGAGCAGTACTTC.

This clonotype was seen many times. The chain uses TRBV5-1 and TRBJ2-3, with no clear D. Germline V gives CDR1 SGHRS, CDR2 YFSETQ. The CDR3 totals 14 residues. V gave up 0 bases and J gave up 2 bases, with 7 bases separating them. The CDR3 bases are TGCGCCAGCAGCTTGGCTGACCTCACAGATACGCAGTATTTT. It specifies CASSLADLTDTQYF.

In this sample, this clonotype turned up a few times. This chain joins TRBV2 and TRBJ1-5; D gene uncertain. V dropped 7 bases and J dropped 5 bases, with 9 bases sitting between them. Germline V gene sequence: CDR1 SNHLY, CDR2 FYNNEI. This CDR3 spans 12 amino acids. CDR3 amino acids: CASMIADQPQHF. CDR3 DNA sequence: TGTGCCAGCATGATAGCGGATCAGCCCCAGCATTTT.

In this sample, this clonotype turned up a few times. The rearrangement links TRBV6-2 or TRBV6-3 to TRBJ2-2; TRBD1 might be the D (6 bases). Trimming removed 6 bases at V and 1 base at J, with 12 bases between. Germline lookup yields CDR1 MNHEY and CDR2 SVGEGT. CDR3 length: 15 residues. In nucleotides, the CDR3 is TGTGCCAGCAGGACCCTGACAGGGAACACCGGGGAGCTGTTTTTT. Protein sequence: CASRTLTGNTGELFF.

This chain uses TRBV2 with TRBJ2-5; D is perhaps TRBD2 (6 bases). This CDR3 spans 14 amino acids. The germline gives CDR1 SNHLY, CDR2 FYNNEI. The germline V and J ends were trimmed by 7 bases and 1 base, with 13 bases remaining between them. The CDR3 spells CASIRRETQETQYF. The CDR3, as DNA: TGTGCCAGCATCCGGAGGGAGACCCAAGAGACCCAGTACTTC.

This clonotype has a handful of counts. V usage is TRBV30 and J usage is TRBJ1-3; no reliable D call. The CDR3 is 14 residues long. Trimming stripped 0 bases from V and 2 bases from J, with 8 bases between. Germline lookup yields CDR1 GTSNPN and CDR2 SVGIG (reference sequence). The CDR3: CAWSVVGTGNTIYF. CDR3 nucleotides: TGTGCCTGGAGTGTAGTGGGGACTGGAAACACCATATATTTT.

This clonotype appeared a few times. The chain recombines TRBV5-6 with TRBJ1-2; D is unresolved. The CDR3 loop spans 13 amino acids. Deletions cut 4 bases from V and 7 bases from J, with 14 bases between. Germline CDR1 reads SGHDT; CDR2 reads YYEEEE. The CDR3 coding sequence is TGTGCCAGCAGCCTAGAGCGAATGAGTGGCTACACCTTC. This encodes CASSLERMSGYTF.

The chain's CDR3 is CASSPGGGVLNYEQYF. The CDR3, as DNA: TGTGCCAGCAGCCCGGGAGGCGGGGTCTTAAATTACGAGCAGTACTTC. The chain joins TRBV4-2 to TRBJ2-7; 7 bases map to TRBD2. After removal of 4 bases from V and 4 bases from J, the junction contained 13 bases not matched to a gene. Germline CDR1 reads LGHNA; CDR2 reads YNFKEQ. The CDR3 covers 16 residues.

This clonotype was counted a few times. The chain is built from TRBV29-1 and TRBJ1-2; no clear D gene. Trimming took off 7 bases at V and 1 base at J, with 10 bases between the two ends. This CDR3 has 12 residues. Germline CDR1 and CDR2: SQVTM and ANQGSEA. The CDR3 DNA sequence: TGCAGCGCCCTGCATTATAACTATGGCTACACCTTC. It yields the protein CSALHYNYGYTF.

This clonotype was detected a few times. The chain links TRBV7-2 to TRBJ1-2, with D hard to call. Looked up from germline, CDR1 is SGHTA and CDR2 is FQGNSA. Trimming took 2 bases from V and 2 from J, leaving 9 bases between them. This CDR3 has 14 residues. CDR3 amino acids: CASSLKAVNYGYTF. The CDR3 DNA reads as TGTGCCAGCAGCTTAAAGGCCGTGAACTATGGCTACACCTTC.

This clonotype occurred many times. V gene TRBV7-8 combines with J gene TRBJ2-3; the D is unclear. Germline CDR1 is SGHVS and CDR2 is FQNEAQ. The CDR3 has 14 amino acids. V lost 3 bases and J 0 bases, leaving 7 bases between the germline ends. In nucleotides, the CDR3 is TGTGCCAGCAGCTTCTTATCTAGCACAGATACGCAGTATTTT. Its protein product is CASSFLSSTDTQYF.

This clonotype was observed many times. V is TRBV20-1 and J is TRBJ2-2; 8 bases map to TRBD1. The CDR3 consists of 16 residues. V dropped 0 bases and J dropped 5; count of bases not matched to a gene: 8. Germline V gene lookup returns CDR1 DFQATT and CDR2 SNEGSKA (reference sequence). CDR3 in DNA: TGCAGTGCTAGAGATGGCCGGACAGGGCGTACCGGGGAGCTGTTTTTT. This codes for CSARDGRTGRTGELFF.

About this clonotype itself: A much larger clone differs from this one at a single base, so this may be a read error. The rearrangement uses TRBV7-2 and TRBJ2-1, with D perhaps matching TRBD1 (5 bases). There are 17 residues in the CDR3. V was cut by 1 base and J by 2 bases, with 15 bases left in between. From germline, CDR1 is SGHTA and CDR2 FQGNSA. The DNA for the CDR3 is TGTACCAGCAGCTTAGAGGGGTGGGATACTCCCTACAATGAGCAGTTCTTC. Amino acids: CTSSLEGWDTPYNEQFF.

Notes on this clonotype: A read error may be the cause here, since a much bigger clone is one base away. The chain recombines TRBV7-3 with TRBJ2-7, with D unresolved. The germline V gene has CDR1 SGHTA and CDR2 FQGTGA. The CDR3 runs 14 residues. Between the trimmed V and J ends, which lost 1 base and 5 bases, there was a span of 12 bases. CDR3 sequence reads: CASSLNALTHEQYF. The CDR3 nucleotides read TGTGCCAGCAGCTTAAACGCTCTCACCCACGAGCAGTACTTC.

This clonotype was counted between two and nine times. The chain links TRBV18 to TRBJ1-2, with D hard to call. This CDR3 spans 15 amino acids. Trimming took 5 bases from V and 4 from J, leaving 17 bases between them. Germline V gene sequence: CDR1 KGHSH, CDR2 LQKENI. CDR3: CASSRAGGGFYGYTF. CDR3 coding DNA: TGTGCCAGCTCAAGGGCCGGTGGCGGATTCTATGGCTACACCTTC.

At least ten counts were recorded for this clonotype. The chain recombines TRBV2 with TRBJ2-3, with 12 bases identical to TRBD1. V was clipped by 8 bases and J by 4 bases; unmatched bases: 7. Germline loops: CDR1 SNHLY, CDR2 FYNNEI. The CDR3 has 15 residues. CDR3 DNA sequence: TGTGCCAGCCAACGAGGGACAGGGGGCCCAGATACGCAGTATTTT. Protein sequence: CASQRGTGGPDTQYF.

This clonotype was seen ten or more times. The chain recombines TRBV30 with TRBJ2-1; no reliable D call. Germline V gene lookup returns CDR1 GTSNPN and CDR2 SVGIG (reference sequence). The CDR3 runs 13 residues. The V and J ends lost 2 bases and 0 bases respectively, with 5 bases between them. The CDR3 loop reads CAWSRSSYNEQFF. The CDR3, as DNA: TGTGCCTGGAGTCGAAGCTCCTACAATGAGCAGTTCTTC.

V usage is TRBV20-1 and J usage is TRBJ2-2; D ambiguous. Germline V gene sequence: CDR1 DFQATT, CDR2 SNEGSKA (reference sequence). This CDR3 is 15 amino acids long. V was trimmed by 2 bases and J by 0 bases, leaving 10 bases between them. This CDR3 is CSARSQEANTGELFF. The CDR3 DNA sequence: TGCAGTGCTAGAAGTCAGGAAGCGAACACCGGGGAGCTGTTTTTT.